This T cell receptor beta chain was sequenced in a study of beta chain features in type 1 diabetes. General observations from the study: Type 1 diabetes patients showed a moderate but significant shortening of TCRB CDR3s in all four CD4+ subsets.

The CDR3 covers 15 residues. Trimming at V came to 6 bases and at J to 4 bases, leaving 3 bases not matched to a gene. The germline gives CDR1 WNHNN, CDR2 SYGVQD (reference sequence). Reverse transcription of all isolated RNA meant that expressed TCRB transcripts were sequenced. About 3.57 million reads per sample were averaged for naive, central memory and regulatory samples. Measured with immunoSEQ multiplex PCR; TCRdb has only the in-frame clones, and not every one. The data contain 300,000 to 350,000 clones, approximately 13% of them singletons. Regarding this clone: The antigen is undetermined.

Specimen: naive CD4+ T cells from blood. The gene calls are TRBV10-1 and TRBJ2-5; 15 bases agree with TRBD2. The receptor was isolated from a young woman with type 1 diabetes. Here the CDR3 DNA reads TGCGCCAGCAGCATGGGACTAGCGGGAGGAGAGACCCAGTACTTC. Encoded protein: CASSMGLAGGETQYF.